The 7 T cell receptor beta chains reported below all come from one sample, sequenced in a study of spatial heterogeneity in lung cancer. Time point: sample taken at primary tumor resection. Study results and caveats: Expanded intratumoral alpha and beta TCR counts tracked tumor mutation counts.

For these TCRs, the target antigens are not known. TCRdb passed the 5' RACE reads through MiXCR, listing each CDR3 protein once. The table shows a few thousand distinct CDR3 sequences, with 9.5% to 15% occurring only once. Specimen: lung tumor tissue, collected at surgery. All receptors come from a male donor with early-stage non-small cell lung cancer.

This clonotype occurred a few times. A library made for alpha chains picked up this beta chain off target, so its size means little. This rearrangement joins TRBV27 to TRBJ2-7; 7 bases are a match to TRBD1. J was trimmed by 7 bases and V by 4 bases; bases with no gene match: 10. Germline V gives CDR1 MNHEY, CDR2 SMNVEV (reference sequence). The CDR3 covers 14 residues. This chain's CDR3 is CASSSTGDGVEQYF. DNA for the CDR3: TGTGCCAGCAGTTCCACAGGGGATGGGGTGGAGCAGTACTTC.

Many counts were recorded for this clonotype. In a library made to pick up alpha chains, this beta chain is a stray read with a size that means little. CDR3 bases: TGCAGCGTCACCGCCAGGGGGTCTGGAAACACCATATATTTT. Its translation is CSVTARGSGNTIYF. V gene TRBV29-1 combines with J gene TRBJ1-3, with TRBD1 matching over 7 bases. The ends lost 6 bases at V and 1 base at J; junction bases unmatched: 6. This CDR3 is 14 amino acids long. Germline V gene lookup returns CDR1 SQVTM and CDR2 ANQGSEA. Filled out from reference TRBV29-1 and TRBJ1-3, the complete variable domain reads SAVISQKPSRDICQRGTSLTIQCQVDSQVTMMFWYRQQPGQSLTLIATANQGSEATYESGFVIDKFPISRPNLTFSTLTVSNMSPEDSSIYLCSVTARGSGNTIYFGEGSWLTVV.

This clonotype is labeled as large. This beta chain slipped into a library made for alpha chains as a stray read, so its size is not meaningful. The chain uses TRBV7-2 and TRBJ2-3; D gene unclear. This CDR3 is 16 amino acids long. V shed 7 bases and J shed 5 bases, with 22 bases lying between them. Germline lookup yields CDR1 SGHTA and CDR2 FQGNSA. Here the CDR3 reads CASTLKTTGRQDTQYF. The DNA for the CDR3 is TGTGCCAGCACCCTCAAAACCACCGGGCGTCAAGATACGCAGTATTTT.

This clonotype is large (0.1 to 1%). Found in a library prepared for alpha chains, this beta chain is an off-target read, and its abundance has little meaning. V is TRBV19 and J is TRBJ1-5; 7 positions agree with TRBD1. CDR1 and CDR2 (germline): LNHDA, SQIVND (reference sequence). The CDR3 sequence is 15 residues long. With V trimmed by 3 bases and J by 6 bases, 8 bases remained unmatched. The CDR3 sequence: CASSMRQGGGQPQHF. CDR3 sequence (DNA): TGTGCCAGTAGTATGCGTCAGGGGGGCGGTCAGCCCCAGCATTTT.

This clonotype is medium-sized in the sample. In a library made to pick up alpha chains, this beta chain is a stray read with a size that means little. This chain joins TRBV7-2 and TRBJ2-2; D not certain. The germline V gene encodes CDR1 SGHTA and CDR2 FQGNSA. The CDR3 consists of 14 residues. V was trimmed by 1 base and J by 4 bases, leaving 7 bases between them. For the CDR3, the DNA is TGTGCCAGCAGCTTAGGAGCCGGCACCGGGGAGCTGTTTTTT. Translating it yields CASSLGAGTGELFF.

By share, this clonotype ranks as medium-sized. Since it is a stray read in a library aimed at alpha chains, this beta chain has a size that is not meaningful. This chain uses TRBV7-9 with TRBJ2-5; TRBD2 might be the D (5 bases). V shed 5 bases and J shed 5 bases, with 9 bases lying between them. CDR1 SEHNR and CDR2 FQNEAQ come from the germline V gene (reference sequence). CDR3 length: 12 residues. In nucleotides, the CDR3 is TGTGCCAGCAGCGCCGAGGGCGAGACCCAGTACTTC. It encodes CASSAEGETQYF.

To note about this clonotype: The library was designed around alpha chains, so this beta chain is a stray read whose abundance carries little weight. V is TRBV27 and J is TRBJ1-1; 9 bases are a match to TRBD1. CDR1 is MNHEY and CDR2 is SMNVEV in the germline V gene (reference sequence). The V and J ends lost 0 bases and 6 bases, in that order; junction bases with no gene match: 5. The CDR3 length is 15 residues. CDR3 region: CASSLSWTGDAEAFF. The CDR3 nucleotides are TGTGCCAGCAGTTTATCCTGGACAGGGGATGCTGAAGCTTTCTTT.